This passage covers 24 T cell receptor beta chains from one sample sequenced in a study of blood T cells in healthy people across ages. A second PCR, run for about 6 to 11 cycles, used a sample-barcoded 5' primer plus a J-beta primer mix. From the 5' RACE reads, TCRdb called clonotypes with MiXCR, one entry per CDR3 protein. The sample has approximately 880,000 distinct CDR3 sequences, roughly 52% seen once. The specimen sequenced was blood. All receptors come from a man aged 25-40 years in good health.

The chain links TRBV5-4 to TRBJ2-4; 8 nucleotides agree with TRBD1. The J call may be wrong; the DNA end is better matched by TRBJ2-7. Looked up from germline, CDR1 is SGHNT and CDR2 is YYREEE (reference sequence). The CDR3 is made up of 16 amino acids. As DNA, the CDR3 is TGTGCCAGCGAAACTTTAGGGACAGGCGGGCCCTACGAGCAGTACTTC. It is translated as CASETLGTGGPYEQYF.

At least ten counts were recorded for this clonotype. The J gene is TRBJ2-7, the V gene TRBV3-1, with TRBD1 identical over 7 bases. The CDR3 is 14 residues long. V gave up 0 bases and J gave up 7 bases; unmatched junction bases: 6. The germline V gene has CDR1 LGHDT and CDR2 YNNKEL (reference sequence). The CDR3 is CASSQDRGRWEQYF. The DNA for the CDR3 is TGTGCCAGCAGCCAAGATAGGGGGCGCTGGGAGCAGTACTTC.

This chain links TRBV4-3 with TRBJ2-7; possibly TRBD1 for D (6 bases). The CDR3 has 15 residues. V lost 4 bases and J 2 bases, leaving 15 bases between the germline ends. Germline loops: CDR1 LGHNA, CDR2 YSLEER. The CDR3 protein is CASSRETGTPYEQYF. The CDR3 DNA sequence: TGCGCCAGCAGCCGCGAGACAGGTACCCCCTACGAGCAGTACTTC.

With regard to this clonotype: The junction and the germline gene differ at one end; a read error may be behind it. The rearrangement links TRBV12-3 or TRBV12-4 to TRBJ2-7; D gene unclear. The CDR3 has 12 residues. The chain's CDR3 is CASSLAVGEQYF. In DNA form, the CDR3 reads TGTGCCAGCAGCTTAGCAGTGGGCGAGCAGTACTTC.

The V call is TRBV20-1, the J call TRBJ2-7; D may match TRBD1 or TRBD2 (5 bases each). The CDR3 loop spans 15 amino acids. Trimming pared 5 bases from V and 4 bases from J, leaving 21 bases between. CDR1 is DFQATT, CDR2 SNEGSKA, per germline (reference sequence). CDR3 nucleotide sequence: TGCAGTGCTGGACGCCGGGACCAACTAATATACGAGCAGTACTTC. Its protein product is CSAGRRDQLIYEQYF.

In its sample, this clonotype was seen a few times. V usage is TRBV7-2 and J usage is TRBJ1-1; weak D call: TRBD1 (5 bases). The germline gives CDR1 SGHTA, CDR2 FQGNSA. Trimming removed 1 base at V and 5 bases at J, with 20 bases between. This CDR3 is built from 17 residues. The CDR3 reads CASSLESGRGLGTEAFF. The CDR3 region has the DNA TGTGCCAGCAGCTTAGAGTCGGGGCGGGGGTTGGGGACTGAAGCTTTCTTT.

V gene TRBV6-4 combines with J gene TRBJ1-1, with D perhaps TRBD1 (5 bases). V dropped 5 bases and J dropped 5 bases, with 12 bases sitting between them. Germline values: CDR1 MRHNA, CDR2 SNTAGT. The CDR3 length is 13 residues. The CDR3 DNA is TGTGCCAGCAGTTTTAAACGGGGGACTGAAGCTTTCTTT. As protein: CASSFKRGTEAFF.

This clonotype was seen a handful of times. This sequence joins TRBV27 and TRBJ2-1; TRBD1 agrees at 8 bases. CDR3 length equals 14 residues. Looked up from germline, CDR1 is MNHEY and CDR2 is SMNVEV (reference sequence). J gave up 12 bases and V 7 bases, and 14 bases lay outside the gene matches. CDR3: CASTRDRGRLRQFF. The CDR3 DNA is TGTGCCAGCACTCGAGACAGGGGTCGATTGCGGCAGTTCTTC.

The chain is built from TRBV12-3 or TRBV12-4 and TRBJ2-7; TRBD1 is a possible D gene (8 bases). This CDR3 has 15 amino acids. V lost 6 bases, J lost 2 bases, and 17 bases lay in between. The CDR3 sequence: CASSSRQGRAYEQYF. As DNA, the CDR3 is TGTGCCAGCAGCTCCCGACAGGGGAGGGCCTACGAGCAGTACTTC.

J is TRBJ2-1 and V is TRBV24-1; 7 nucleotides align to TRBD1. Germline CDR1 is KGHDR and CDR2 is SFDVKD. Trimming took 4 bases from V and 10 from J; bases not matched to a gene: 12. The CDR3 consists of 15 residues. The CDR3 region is CATSDQSGQFREQFF. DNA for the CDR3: TGTGCCACCAGTGACCAGTCGGGACAGTTCAGGGAGCAGTTCTTC.

The CDR3 sequence is CASSLVERYEQYF. DNA of the CDR3: TGTGCCAGCTCACTAGTCGAGAGGTACGAGCAGTACTTC. The chain carries TRBV18 and TRBJ2-7; no firm D call. From germline, CDR1 is KGHSH and CDR2 LQKENI. V was shortened by 4 bases and J by 4 bases, with 11 bases between the two germline ends. This CDR3 region has 13 residues.

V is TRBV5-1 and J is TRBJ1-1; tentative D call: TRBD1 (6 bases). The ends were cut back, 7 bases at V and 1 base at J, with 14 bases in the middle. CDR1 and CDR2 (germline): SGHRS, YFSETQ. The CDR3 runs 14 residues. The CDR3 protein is CASGPGTPNTEAFF. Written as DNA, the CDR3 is TGCGCCAGCGGTCCCGGGACACCGAACACTGAAGCTTTCTTT. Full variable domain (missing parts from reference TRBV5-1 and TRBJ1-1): KAGVTQTPRYLIKTRGQQVTLSCSPISGHRSVSWYQQTPGQGLQFLFEYFSETQRNKGNFPGRFSGRQFSNSRSEMNVSTLELGDSALYLCASGPGTPNTEAFFGQGTRLTVV.

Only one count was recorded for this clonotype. The CDR3 is CASSEGRRVETQYF. In DNA form, the CDR3 reads TGTGCCAGCAGTGAGGGACGGAGGGTGGAGACCCAGTACTTC. V gene TRBV27 combines with J gene TRBJ2-5, with D tentatively TRBD2 (6 bases). The CDR3 is made up of 14 amino acids. Trimming removed 5 bases from V and 5 bases from J, with 15 bases in between. Germline assignment: CDR1 MNHEY and CDR2 SMNVEV (reference sequence).

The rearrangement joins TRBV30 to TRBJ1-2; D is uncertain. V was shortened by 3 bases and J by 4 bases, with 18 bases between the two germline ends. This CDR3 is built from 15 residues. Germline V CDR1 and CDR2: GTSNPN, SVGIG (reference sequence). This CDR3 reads CAWRPPDNSFYGYTF. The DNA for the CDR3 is TGTGCCTGGAGGCCCCCCGACAATTCTTTCTATGGCTACACCTTC.

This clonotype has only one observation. The CDR3 DNA reads TGTGCCAGCAGCCAAAACCAGGGGGCCACCGGGGAGCTGTTTTTT. Its translation: CASSQNQGATGELFF. This chain joins TRBV16 and TRBJ2-2; 8 nucleotides align to TRBD1. The CDR3 extends over 15 amino acids. With V trimmed by 2 bases and J by 4 bases, 3 bases remained unmatched. Germline CDR1 reads KGHSY; CDR2 reads FQNENV.

The CDR3 DNA is TGTGCCAGCAGTGAAGAATCGGCTAGTAATCAGCCCCAGCATTTT. Protein product: CASSEESASNQPQHF. This sequence joins TRBV25-1 and TRBJ1-5, with D uncertain. The CDR3 has 15 amino acids. The V end lost 2 bases, the J end lost 4 bases, and 12 bases lay between the germline ends. In germline, CDR1 is MGHDK, CDR2 SYGVNS. Combining the CDR3 with reference TRBV25-1 and TRBJ1-5 gives the whole variable domain EADIYQTPRYLVIGTGKKITLECSQTMGHDKMYWYQQDPGMELHLIHYSYGVNSTEKGDLSSESTVSRIRTEHFPLTLESARPSHTSQYLCASSEESASNQPQHFGDGTRLSIL.

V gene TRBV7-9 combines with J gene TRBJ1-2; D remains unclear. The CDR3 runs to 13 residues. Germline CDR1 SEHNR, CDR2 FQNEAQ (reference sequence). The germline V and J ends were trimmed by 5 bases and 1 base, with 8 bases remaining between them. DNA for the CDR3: TGTGCCAGCAGCAGACAAGATAACTATGGCTACACCTTC. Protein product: CASSRQDNYGYTF.

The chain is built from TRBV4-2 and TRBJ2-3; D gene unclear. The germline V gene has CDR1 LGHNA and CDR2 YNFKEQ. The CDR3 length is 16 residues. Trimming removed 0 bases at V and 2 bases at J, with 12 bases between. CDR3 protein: CASSQDLGDPTDTQYF. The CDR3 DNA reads TGTGCCAGCAGCCAAGATCTGGGTGACCCCACAGATACGCAGTATTTT.

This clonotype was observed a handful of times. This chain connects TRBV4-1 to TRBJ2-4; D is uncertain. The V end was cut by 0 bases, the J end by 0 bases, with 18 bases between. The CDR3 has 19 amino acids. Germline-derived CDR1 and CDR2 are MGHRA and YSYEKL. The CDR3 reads CASSQELGRRLGAKNIQYF. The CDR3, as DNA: TGCGCCAGCAGCCAAGAGCTGGGCCGAAGATTAGGAGCCAAAAACATTCAGTACTTC.

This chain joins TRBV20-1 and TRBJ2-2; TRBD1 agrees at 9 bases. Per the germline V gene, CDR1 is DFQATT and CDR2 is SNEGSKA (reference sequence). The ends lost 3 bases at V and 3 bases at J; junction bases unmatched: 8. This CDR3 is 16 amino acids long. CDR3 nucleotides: TGCAGTGCTAGTAGGACAGGGGTTTGGGACACCGGGGAGCTGTTTTTT. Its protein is CSASRTGVWDTGELFF.

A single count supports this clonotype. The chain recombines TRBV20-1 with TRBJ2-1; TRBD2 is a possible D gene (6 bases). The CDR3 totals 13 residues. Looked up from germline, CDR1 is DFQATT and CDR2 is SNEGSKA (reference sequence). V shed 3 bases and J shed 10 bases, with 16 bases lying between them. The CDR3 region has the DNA TGCAGTGCTAGTTGGGGGGTTCAGAAGGAGCAGTTCTTC. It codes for CSASWGVQKEQFF.

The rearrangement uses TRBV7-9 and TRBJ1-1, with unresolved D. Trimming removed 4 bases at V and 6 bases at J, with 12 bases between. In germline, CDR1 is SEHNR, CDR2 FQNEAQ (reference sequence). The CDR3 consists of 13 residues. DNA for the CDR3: TGTGCCAGCAGCTACGGGCAGGCCTCTGAAGCTTTCTTT. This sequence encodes CASSYGQASEAFF.

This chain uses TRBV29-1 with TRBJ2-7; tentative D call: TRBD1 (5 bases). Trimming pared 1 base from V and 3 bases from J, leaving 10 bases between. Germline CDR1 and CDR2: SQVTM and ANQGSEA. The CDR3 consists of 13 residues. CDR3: CSVEATGRYEQYF. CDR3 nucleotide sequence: TGCAGCGTTGAAGCAACAGGCCGCTACGAGCAGTACTTC.

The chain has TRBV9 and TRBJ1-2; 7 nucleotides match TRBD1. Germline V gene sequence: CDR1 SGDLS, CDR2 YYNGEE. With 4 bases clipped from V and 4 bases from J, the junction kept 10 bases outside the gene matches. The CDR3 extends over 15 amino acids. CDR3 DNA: TGTGCCAGCAGCCCGCAGGGACAGCTAAGCTATGGCTACACCTTC. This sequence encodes CASSPQGQLSYGYTF.